A selection of T cell receptor beta chains follows, all from one sample in a study of shared clonotypes between healthy human individuals. Produced via immunoSEQ multiplex PCR; TCRdb's table is partial and in-frame only. The table has about 1.5 million clones, around 98% seen once; the top ten hold 0.45%. Sequenced sample: naive CD4+ T cells sorted from blood. The receptors stem from a man under 40 in good health. Each CDR3 is given with its conserved first and last residue. Each record gives: D gene, V gene, CDR3 length, clone size, J gene, CDR3 protein, CDR3 DNA. D genes are given only for firm matches. A clone size is listed for some rows: how often the clone was seen (once, few, many), or a class if it is expanded.

-	TRBV5-1	15	-	TRBJ1-5	CASSVLSGANQPQHF	TGCGCCAGCAGCGTTCTTTCAGGGGCCAATCAGCCCCAGCATTTT
TRBD1	TRBV11-3	13	-	TRBJ2-7	CASSLGQGLEQYF	TGTGCCAGCAGCTTAGGACAGGGTCTCGAGCAGTACTTC
-	TRBV27	14	-	TRBJ1-5	CASSFRGGDQPQHF	TGTGCCAGCAGTTTCAGGGGAGGTGATCAGCCCCAGCATTTT
-	TRBV10-1	14	-	TRBJ1-1	CASSEPHRGAEAFF	TGCGCCAGCAGTGAGCCCCATCGAGGCGCTGAAGCTTTCTTT
-	TRBV11-1	12	once	TRBJ2-5	CASSLVGETQYF	TGTGCCAGCAGCTTAGTGGGAGAGACCCAGTACTTC
-	TRBV7-3	16	-	TRBJ1-3	CASSLGPGGGGNTIYF	TGTGCCAGCAGCCTGGGCCCCGGGGGAGGTGGAAACACCATATATTTT
-	TRBV6-5	15	-	TRBJ2-7	CASSYSRLGLYEQYF	TGTGCCAGCAGTTACTCGAGACTGGGACTCTACGAGCAGTACTTC
-	TRBV5-4	14	-	TRBJ1-2	CASSMTGTDYGYTF	TGTGCCAGCAGCATGACGGGTACAGACTATGGCTACACCTTC
-	TRBV2	14	-	TRBJ1-4	CASSEQVRPEKLFF	TGTGCCAGCAGTGAGCAGGTCCGTCCTGAAAAACTGTTTTTT
TRBD2	TRBV30	16	-	TRBJ2-3	CAWSVRVAGLTDTQYF	TGTGCCTGGAGTGTAAGGGTAGCGGGATTAACAGATACGCAGTATTTT
-	TRBV7-9	14	-	TRBJ2-5	CASSLVSDGETQYF	TGTGCCAGCAGCTTAGTCTCGGATGGGGAGACCCAGTACTTC
-	TRBV5-4	13	-	TRBJ1-2	CASSRIPNYGYTF	TGTGCCAGCAGCCGGATACCCAACTATGGCTACACCTTC
-	TRBV9	14	-	TRBJ2-7	CASSPLELDYEQYF	TGTGCCAGCAGCCCTCTCGAGTTAGACTACGAGCAGTACTTC
TRBD1	TRBV5-1	14	-	TRBJ1-1	CASSQRQGFTEAFF	TGCGCCAGCAGTCAAAGACAGGGGTTCACTGAAGCTTTCTTT
-	TRBV10-2	13	few	TRBJ1-1	CASTEGRGTEAFF	TGCGCCAGCACCGAAGGGAGAGGGACTGAAGCTTTCTTT
-	TRBV18	16	-	TRBJ1-3	CASSPLEGKQGNTIYF	TGTGCCAGCTCACCATTGGAGGGAAAGCAAGGAAACACCATATATTTT